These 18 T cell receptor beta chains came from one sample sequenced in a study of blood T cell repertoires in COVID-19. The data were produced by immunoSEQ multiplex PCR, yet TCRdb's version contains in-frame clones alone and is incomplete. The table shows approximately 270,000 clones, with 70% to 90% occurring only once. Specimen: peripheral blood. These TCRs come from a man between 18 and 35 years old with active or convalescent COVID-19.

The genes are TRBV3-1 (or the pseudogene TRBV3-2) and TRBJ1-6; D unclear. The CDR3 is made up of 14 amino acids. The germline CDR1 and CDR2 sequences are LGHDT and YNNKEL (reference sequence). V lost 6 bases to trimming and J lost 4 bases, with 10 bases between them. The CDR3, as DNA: TGTGCCAGCAGTCACCGGGGATATAATTCACCCCTCCACTTT. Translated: CASSHRGYNSPLHF.

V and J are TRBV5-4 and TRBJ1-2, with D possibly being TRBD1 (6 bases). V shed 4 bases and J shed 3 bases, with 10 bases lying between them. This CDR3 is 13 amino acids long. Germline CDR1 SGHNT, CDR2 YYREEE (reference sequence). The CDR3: CASSPDSYYGYTF. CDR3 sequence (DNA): TGTGCCAGCAGCCCGGACAGTTACTATGGCTACACCTTC.

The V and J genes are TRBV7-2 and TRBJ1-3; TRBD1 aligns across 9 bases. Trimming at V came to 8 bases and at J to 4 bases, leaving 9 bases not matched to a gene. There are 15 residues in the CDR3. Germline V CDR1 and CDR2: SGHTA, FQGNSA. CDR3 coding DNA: TGTGCCAGCGGACGGGACAGGGTCGACGGAAACACCATATATTTT. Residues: CASGRDRVDGNTIYF.

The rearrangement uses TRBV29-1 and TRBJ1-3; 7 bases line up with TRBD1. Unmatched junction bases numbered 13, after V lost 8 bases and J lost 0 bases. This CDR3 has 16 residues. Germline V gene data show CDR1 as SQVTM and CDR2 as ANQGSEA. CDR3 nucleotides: TGCAGCTTTAAAGGACAGGCCGGAGACTCTGGAAACACCATATATTTT. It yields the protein CSFKGQAGDSGNTIYF.

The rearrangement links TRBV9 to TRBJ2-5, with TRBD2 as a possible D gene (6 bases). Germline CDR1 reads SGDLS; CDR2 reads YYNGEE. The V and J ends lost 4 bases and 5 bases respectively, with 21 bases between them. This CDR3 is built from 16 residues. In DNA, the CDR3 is TGTGCCAGCAGCTTGGCCGGGACTCTATTTACGGAGACCCAGTACTTC. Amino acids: CASSLAGTLFTETQYF. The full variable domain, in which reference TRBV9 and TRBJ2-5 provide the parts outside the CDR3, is DSGVTQTPKHLITATGQRVTLRCSPRSGDLSVYWYQQSLDQGLQFLIQYYNGEERAKGNILERFSAQQFPDLHSELNLSSLELGDSALYFCASSLAGTLFTETQYFGPGTRLLVL.

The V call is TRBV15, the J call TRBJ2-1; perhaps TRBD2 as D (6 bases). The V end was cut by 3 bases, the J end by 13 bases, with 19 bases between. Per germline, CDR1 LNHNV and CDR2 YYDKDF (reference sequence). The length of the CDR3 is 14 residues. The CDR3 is CATSSPSLAYTQFF. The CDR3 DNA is TGTGCCACCAGCAGCCCCTCTCTAGCGTATACCCAGTTCTTC.

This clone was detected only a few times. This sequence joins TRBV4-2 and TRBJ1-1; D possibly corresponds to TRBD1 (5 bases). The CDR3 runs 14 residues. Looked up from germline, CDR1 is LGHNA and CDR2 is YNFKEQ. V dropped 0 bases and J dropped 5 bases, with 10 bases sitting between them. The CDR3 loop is CASSQDLRGTEAFF. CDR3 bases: TGTGCCAGCAGCCAAGATCTAAGGGGTACTGAAGCTTTCTTT.

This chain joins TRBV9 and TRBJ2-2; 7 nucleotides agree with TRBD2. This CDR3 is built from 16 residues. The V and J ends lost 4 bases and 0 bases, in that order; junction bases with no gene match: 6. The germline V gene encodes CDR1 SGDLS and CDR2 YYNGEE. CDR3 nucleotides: TGTGCCAGCAGCCCCCGGGGGGACGCGAACACCGGGGAGCTGTTTTTT. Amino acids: CASSPRGDANTGELFF.

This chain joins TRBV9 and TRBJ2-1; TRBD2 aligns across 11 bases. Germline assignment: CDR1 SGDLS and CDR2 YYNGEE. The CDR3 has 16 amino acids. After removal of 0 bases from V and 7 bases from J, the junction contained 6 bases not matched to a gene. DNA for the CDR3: TGTGCCAGCAGCGTAGACACTAGCGGGAGTTGGAATGAGCAGTTCTTC. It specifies CASSVDTSGSWNEQFF.

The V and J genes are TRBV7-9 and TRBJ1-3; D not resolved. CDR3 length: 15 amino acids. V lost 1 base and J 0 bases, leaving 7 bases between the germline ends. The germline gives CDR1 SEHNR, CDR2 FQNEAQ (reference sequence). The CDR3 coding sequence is TGTGCCAGCAGCTTAGTACGGAGCTCTGGAAACACCATATATTTT. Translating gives CASSLVRSSGNTIYF.

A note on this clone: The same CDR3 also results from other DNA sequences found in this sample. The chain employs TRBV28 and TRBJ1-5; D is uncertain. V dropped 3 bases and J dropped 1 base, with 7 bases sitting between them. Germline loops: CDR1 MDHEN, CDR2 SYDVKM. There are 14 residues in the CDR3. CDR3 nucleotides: TGTGCCAGCAGTTTCTGGCAGAGCAATCAGCCCCAGCATTTT. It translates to CASSFWQSNQPQHF. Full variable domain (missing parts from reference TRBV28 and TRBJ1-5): DVKVTQSSRYLVKRTGEKVFLECVQDMDHENMFWYRQDPGLGLRLIYFSYDVKMKEKGDIPEGYSVSREKKERFSLILESASTNQTSMYLCASSFWQSNQPQHFGDGTRLSIL.

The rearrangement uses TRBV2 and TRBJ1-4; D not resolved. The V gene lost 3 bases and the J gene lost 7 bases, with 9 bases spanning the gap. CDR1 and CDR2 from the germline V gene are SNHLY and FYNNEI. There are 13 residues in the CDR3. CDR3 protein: CASSEGSGEKLFF. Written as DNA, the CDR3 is TGTGCCAGCAGTGAGGGTTCGGGTGAAAAACTGTTTTTT.

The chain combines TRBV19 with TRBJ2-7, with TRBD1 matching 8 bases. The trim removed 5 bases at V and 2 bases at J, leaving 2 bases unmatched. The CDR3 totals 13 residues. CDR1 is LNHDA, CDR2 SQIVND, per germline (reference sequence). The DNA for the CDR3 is TGTGCCAGTAGTTGGGACAGGACCTACGAGCAGTACTTC. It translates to CASSWDRTYEQYF.

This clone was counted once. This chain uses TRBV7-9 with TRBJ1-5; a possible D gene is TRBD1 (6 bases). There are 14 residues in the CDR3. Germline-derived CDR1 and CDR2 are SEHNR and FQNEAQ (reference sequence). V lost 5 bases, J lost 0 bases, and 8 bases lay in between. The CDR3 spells CASSRDNSNQPQHF. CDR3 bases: TGTGCCAGCAGCCGGGACAATAGCAATCAGCCCCAGCATTTT. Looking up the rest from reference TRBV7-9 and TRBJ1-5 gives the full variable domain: DTGVSQNPRHKITKRGQNVTFRCDPISEHNRLYWYRQTLGQGPEFLTYFQNEAQLEKSRLLSDRFSAERPKGSFSTLEIQRTEQGDSAMYLCASSRDNSNQPQHFGDGTRLSIL.

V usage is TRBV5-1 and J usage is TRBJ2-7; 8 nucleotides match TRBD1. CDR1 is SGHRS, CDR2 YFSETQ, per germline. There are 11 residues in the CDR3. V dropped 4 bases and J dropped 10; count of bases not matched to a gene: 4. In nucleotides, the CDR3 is TGCGCCAGCAGCGAAGGGACAGGACAGTACTTC. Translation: CASSEGTGQYF.

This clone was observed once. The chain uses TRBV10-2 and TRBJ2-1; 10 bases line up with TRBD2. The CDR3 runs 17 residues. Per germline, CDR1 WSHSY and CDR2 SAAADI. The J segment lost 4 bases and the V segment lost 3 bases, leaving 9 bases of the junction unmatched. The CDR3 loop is CASSDNRLAGEYNEQFF. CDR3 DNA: TGCGCCAGCAGTGACAACCGACTAGCGGGTGAATACAATGAGCAGTTCTTC.

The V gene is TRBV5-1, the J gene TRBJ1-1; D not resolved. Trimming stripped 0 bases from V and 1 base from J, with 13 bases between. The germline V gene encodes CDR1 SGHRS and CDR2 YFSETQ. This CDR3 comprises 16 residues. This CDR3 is CASSLASGLSNTEAFF. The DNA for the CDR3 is TGCGCCAGCAGCTTGGCAAGCGGGCTCTCGAACACTGAAGCTTTCTTT.

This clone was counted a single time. The CDR3 spells CASSLGGTGRDEQFF. In nucleotides, the CDR3 is TGTGCCAGCAGCTTAGGTGGGACAGGACGCGATGAGCAGTTCTTC. V and J are TRBV7-7 and TRBJ2-1; 8 positions match TRBD1. With 1 base clipped from V and 8 bases from J, the junction kept 7 bases outside the gene matches. The CDR3 has 15 residues. Germline CDR1 SSHAT, CDR2 FNYEAQ (reference sequence).